This T cell receptor beta chain originates from a study of T cells in Graves' hyperthyroidism and ophthalmopathy. Study outcomes and limitations: In blood, most of the thyroid clonotypes expanded above 0.001 were also present. The model made its ophthalmopathy prediction, and onset followed a median roughly 6.5 months later. A model of 13 V-J pairs discriminated ophthalmopathy from stable hyperthyroidism.

The CDR3 is 15 residues long. Germline values: CDR1 LNHDA, CDR2 SQIVND (reference sequence). V dropped 6 bases and J dropped 2; count of bases not matched to a gene: 7. This clonotype was seen ten or more times. The antigen is undetermined. More than 9.5 ml fresh peripheral blood yielded the PBMCs. Amplification of TCR beta CDR3 regions used RNA as the template. A first-round RT-PCR of the TCR CDR3 used the HTBI primer set. From the multiplex PCR reads, TCRdb called clonotypes with MiXCR, one entry per CDR3 protein. The sample lists some 460,000 distinct CDR3 sequences, 15% to 18% occurring once. Sequenced sample: blood. The chain couples TRBV19 to TRBJ2-7; 10 positions match TRBD1. The receptor was isolated from a woman in her late teens or twenties with Graves' hyperthyroidism. Written as DNA, the CDR3 is TGTGCCAGTAGGGGGGACAGGGGACCACCCTACGAGCAGTACTTC. Amino acids: CASRGDRGPPYEQYF.